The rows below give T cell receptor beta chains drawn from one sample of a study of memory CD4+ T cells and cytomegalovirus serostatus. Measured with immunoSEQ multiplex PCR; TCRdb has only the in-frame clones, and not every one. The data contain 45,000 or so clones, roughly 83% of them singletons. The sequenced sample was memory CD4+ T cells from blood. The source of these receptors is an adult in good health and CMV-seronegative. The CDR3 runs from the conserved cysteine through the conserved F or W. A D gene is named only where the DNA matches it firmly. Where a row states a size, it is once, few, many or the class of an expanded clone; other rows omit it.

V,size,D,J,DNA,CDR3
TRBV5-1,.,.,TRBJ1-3,TGCGCCAGCAGCTTGGAGGGAGGCTCTGGAAACACCATATATTTT,CASSLEGGSGNTIYF
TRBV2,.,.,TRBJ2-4,TGTGCCAGCTTGGGGCCAGATAAATCGTTAGCCAAAAACATTCAGTACTTC,CASLGPDKSLAKNIQYF
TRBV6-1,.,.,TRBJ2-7,TGTGCCAGCCAGGGCAGGCACGAGCAGTACTTC,CASQGRHEQYF
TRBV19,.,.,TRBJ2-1,TGTGCCAGTAGTATAAGGGTCAATGAGCAGTTCTTC,CASSIRVNEQFF
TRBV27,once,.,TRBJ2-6,TGTGCCAGCAGTGTACACAACCCTGGGGCCAACGTCCTGACTTTC,CASSVHNPGANVLTF
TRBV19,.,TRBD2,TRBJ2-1,TGTGCCAGTAGTATGGGACTCCTAGCGGGAGGGGATGAGCAGTTCTTC,CASSMGLLAGGDEQFF
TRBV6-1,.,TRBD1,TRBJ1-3,TGTGCCAGCAGTGAATGGAGGGGGACAGGCTCTGGAAACACCATATATTTT,CASSEWRGTGSGNTIYF
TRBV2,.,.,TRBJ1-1,TGTGCCAGCAGTGAGGGGGGGCCCCGAATGGCTTTCTTT,CASSEGGPRMAFF
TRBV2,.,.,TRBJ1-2,TGTGCCAGCAGTGACCAGGGACGCTATGGCTACACCTTC,CASSDQGRYGYTF
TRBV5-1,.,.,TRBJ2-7,TGCGCCAGCAGCCCACCACTGGCCTCCTACGAGCAGTACTTC,CASSPPLASYEQYF
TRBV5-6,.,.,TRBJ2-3,TGTGCCAGCAGCCTGGGACTCCCCGTGGATACGCAGTATTTT,CASSLGLPVDTQYF
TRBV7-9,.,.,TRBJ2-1,TGTGCCAGCAGCTTTGGGTACAATGAGCAGTTCTTC,CASSFGYNEQFF
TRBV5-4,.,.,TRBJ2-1,TGTGCCAGCAGCTCCCCCAGAGGCGGCCATTCGCGGGAGCAGTTCTTC,CASSSPRGGHSREQFF
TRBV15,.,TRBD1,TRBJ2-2,TGTGCCACCAGGATCGACAGGGGGCACGGGGAGCTGTTTTTT,CATRIDRGHGELFF
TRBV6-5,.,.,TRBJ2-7,TGTGCCAGCAGTTCAACGAGGTCTACAGGTTCCGAGCAGTACTTC,CASSSTRSTGSEQYF
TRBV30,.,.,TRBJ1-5,TGTGCCTGGAGTAGAGGACAGAATCAGCCCCAGCATTTT,CAWSRGQNQPQHF
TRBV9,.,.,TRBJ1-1,TGTGCCAGCAGCGTAGAGGATGGGGGGCAGGCTTTCTTT,CASSVEDGGQAFF
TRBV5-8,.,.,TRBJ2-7,TGTGCCAGCAGCTTGGTGGGGGGCTCCTACGAGCAGTACTTC,CASSLVGGSYEQYF
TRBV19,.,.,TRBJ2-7,TGTGCCAGTAGTCTCAGGGCGCGGGGTTACGAGCAGTACTTC,CASSLRARGYEQYF
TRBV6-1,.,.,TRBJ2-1,TGTGCCAGCAGTGACGACGGTAGCTCCTACAATGAGCAGTTCTTC,CASSDDGSSYNEQFF
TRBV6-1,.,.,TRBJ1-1,TGTGCCAGCAGAAGGACAGCGAACACTGAAGCTTTCTTT,CASRRTANTEAFF
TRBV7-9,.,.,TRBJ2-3,TGTGCCAGCAGCAACTGGGGGGTGGCGGAGGCGCAGTATTTT,CASSNWGVAEAQYF
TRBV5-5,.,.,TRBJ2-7,TGTGCCAGCAGCTGGACGGCACTATCCTACGAGCAGTACTTC,CASSWTALSYEQYF
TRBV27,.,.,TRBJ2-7,TGTGCCAGCAGTAGCCGGAGGGTAGGAAACTACGAGCAGTACTTC,CASSSRRVGNYEQYF
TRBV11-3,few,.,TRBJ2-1,TGTGCCAGCAGCCCCGGGAGAATATACAATGAGCAGTTCTTC,CASSPGRIYNEQFF
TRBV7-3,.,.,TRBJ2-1,TGTGCCAGCAGCCGGGACGGAATGTGGGATGAGCAGTTCTTC,CASSRDGMWDEQFF
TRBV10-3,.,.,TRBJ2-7,TGTGCCATCAGTGCTCCGGGTTCCTCCTACGAGCAGTACTTC,CAISAPGSSYEQYF
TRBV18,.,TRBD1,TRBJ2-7,TGTGCCAGCTCACCGTCGGGACAGGGTAGCACCTACGAGCAGTACTTC,CASSPSGQGSTYEQYF
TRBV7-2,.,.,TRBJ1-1,TGTGCCAGCAGCTCGTCCTTGCTTTTGGCTTTCTTT,CASSSSLLLAFF
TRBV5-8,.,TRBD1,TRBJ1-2,TGTGCCAGCAGCGGGGGGACAGGGGGCTATGGCTACACCTTC,CASSGGTGGYGYTF
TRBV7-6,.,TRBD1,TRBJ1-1,TGTGCCAGCAGCCCATCAGACAGGGGAGTGAACACTGAAGCTTTCTTT,CASSPSDRGVNTEAFF
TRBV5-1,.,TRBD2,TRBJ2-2,TGCGCCAGCAGCTTCACTAGCGGAGGGAACACCGGGGAGCTGTTTTTT,CASSFTSGGNTGELFF
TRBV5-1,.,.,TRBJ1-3,TGCGCCAGCAGCCTTAATCCTGGAAACACCATATATTTT,CASSLNPGNTIYF
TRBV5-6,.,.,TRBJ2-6,TGTGCCAGCAGCCAAGACATCTCTGGGGCCAACGTCCTGACTTTC,CASSQDISGANVLTF
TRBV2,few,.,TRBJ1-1,TGTGCCAGCAGGACTGGGAGGAACACTGAAGCTTTCTTT,CASRTGRNTEAFF